The 17 T cell receptor beta chains below all came from one sample that was sequenced in a study of glioma-infiltrating T cells after dendritic cell vaccination. Generated by immunoSEQ multiplex PCR, the TCRdb table keeps only in-frame clones and is missing some. The sample yields around 67,000 clones, around 81% seen once. The sample in question was blood, obtained before dendritic cell vaccination. Receptors originate from a human donor with glioblastoma.

This clone was seen a single time. V and J are TRBV7-2 and TRBJ2-3; 8 bases map to TRBD2. CDR1 and CDR2 (germline): SGHTA, FQGNSA. There are 16 residues in the CDR3. With 0 bases clipped from V and 0 bases from J, the junction kept 2 bases outside the gene matches. The CDR3 is CASSLARGASTDTQYF. CDR3 nucleotides: TGTGCCAGCAGCTTAGCGCGGGGGGCTAGCACAGATACGCAGTATTTT.

V and J are TRBV4-2 and TRBJ1-4, with D possibly TRBD1 on 6 matching bases. The CDR3 length is 15 residues. CDR1 LGHNA and CDR2 YNFKEQ come from the germline V gene. Deletions cut 3 bases from V and 8 bases from J, with 16 bases between. The CDR3 DNA reads as TGTGCCAGCAGCCAGTTAGGGGGTGGCCGAGAAAAACTGTTTTTT. This gives the protein CASSQLGGGREKLFF.

The chain couples TRBV6-6 to TRBJ2-7, with D possibly matching TRBD2 (5 bases). V gave up 8 bases and J gave up 4 bases, with 15 bases separating them. The CDR3 is 13 residues long. Germline loops: CDR1 MNHNY, CDR2 SVGAGI (reference sequence). The DNA of the CDR3 is TGTGCCAGCGGCGAGGGCCACGCATACGAGCAGTACTTC. Encoded protein: CASGEGHAYEQYF.

The gene calls are TRBV5-1 and TRBJ1-1; D perhaps matches TRBD1 (5 bases). The germline CDR1 and CDR2 sequences are SGHRS and YFSETQ. CDR3 size: 14 residues. V gave up 2 bases and J gave up 6 bases, with 14 bases separating them. CDR3 in amino acids: CASSFSQRDPEAFF. The CDR3 coding sequence is TGCGCCAGCAGCTTTAGTCAGCGGGACCCTGAAGCTTTCTTT.

The V and J genes are TRBV7-6 and TRBJ2-3; 14 bases are a match to TRBD2. The CDR3 loop spans 20 amino acids. Germline CDR1 is SGHVS and CDR2 is FNYEAQ. V shed 2 bases and J 2 bases; nucleotides not matched to a gene: 12. CDR3 bases: TGTGCCAGCAGCTTACATCAACCGGGACTAGCGGGGGCCTTCACAGATACGCAGTATTTT. Translating gives CASSLHQPGLAGAFTDTQYF. Full variable domain (outside the CDR3, taken from reference TRBV7-6 and TRBJ2-3): GAGVSQSPRYKVTKRGQDVALRCDPISGHVSLYWYRQALGQGPEFLTYFNYEAQQDKSGLPNDRFSAERPEGSISTLTIQRTEQRDSAMYRCASSLHQPGLAGAFTDTQYFGPGTRLTVL.

The V call is TRBV29-1, the J call TRBJ2-4; possibly TRBD2 for D (6 bases). CDR1 is SQVTM, CDR2 ANQGSEA, per germline. The CDR3 is 15 amino acids. The V and J ends lost 4 bases and 0 bases respectively, with 13 bases between them. The CDR3 here is CSVVGLTLAKNIQYF. CDR3 bases: TGCAGCGTTGTGGGACTGACCCTAGCCAAAAACATTCAGTACTTC.

V is TRBV19 and J is TRBJ1-5; D unclear. From germline, CDR1 is LNHDA and CDR2 SQIVND (reference sequence). CDR3 size: 14 residues. V lost 5 bases and J 4 bases, leaving 12 bases between the germline ends. The chain's CDR3 is CASSVADSNQPQHF. CDR3 nucleotides: TGTGCCAGTAGTGTGGCAGACTCAAATCAGCCCCAGCATTTT. The whole variable domain, remainder taken from reference TRBV19 and TRBJ1-5, is DGGITQSPKYLFRKEGQNVTLSCEQNLNHDAMYWYRQDPGQGLRLIYYSQIVNDFQKGDIAEGYSVSREKKESFPLTVTSAQKNPTAFYLCASSVADSNQPQHFGDGTRLSIL.

The J gene is TRBJ2-5, the V gene TRBV4-1, with 9 positions matching TRBD1. The CDR3 spans 16 residues. The ends lost 0 bases at V and 2 bases at J; junction bases unmatched: 4. Germline V gene sequence: CDR1 MGHRA, CDR2 YSYEKL. This chain's CDR3 is CASSQEGQGTQETQYF. The CDR3 DNA sequence: TGCGCCAGCAGCCAAGAGGGACAGGGAACTCAAGAGACCCAGTACTTC.

The chain employs TRBV5-1 and TRBJ2-3, with 16 bases aligning to TRBD2. The CDR3 spans 18 residues. Unmatched junction bases numbered 11, after V lost 8 bases and J lost 2 bases. Germline assignment: CDR1 SGHRS and CDR2 YFSETQ. In nucleotides, the CDR3 is TGCGCCAGTAAAGGGACTAGCGGGGGGGCCTATAACACAGATACGCAGTATTTT. It specifies CASKGTSGGAYNTDTQYF.

This chain uses TRBV10-1 with TRBJ2-7; a possible D gene is TRBD1 (6 bases). This CDR3 has 14 residues. V lost 6 bases to trimming and J lost 4 bases, with 16 bases between them. Germline values: CDR1 WNHNN, CDR2 SYGVQD (reference sequence). The CDR3 bases are TGCGCCAGCAGAAAGGAACAGGGCCGGTACGAGCAGTACTTC. Protein: CASRKEQGRYEQYF.

CDR3: CATSQGGFGNQPQHF. CDR3 nucleotides: TGTGCCACCAGCCAAGGGGGATTCGGCAATCAGCCCCAGCATTTT. The V gene is TRBV15, the J gene TRBJ1-5; perhaps TRBD1 as D (6 bases). Germline CDR1 LNHNV, CDR2 YYDKDF (reference sequence). CDR3 size: 15 residues. With 5 bases removed from V and 2 bases from J, the gap between germline ends came to 13 bases.

The chain has TRBV7-9 and TRBJ1-2; the match to TRBD1 covers 10 bases. CDR3 length: 14 amino acids. Unmatched junction bases numbered 8, after V lost 5 bases and J lost 8 bases. Germline values: CDR1 SEHNR, CDR2 FQNEAQ (reference sequence). CDR3 coding DNA: TGTGCCAGCAGCCGGGACAGGGGAGCCGAAGGCTACACCTTC. It codes for CASSRDRGAEGYTF.

This clone turned up a few times. The chain links TRBV27 to TRBJ2-7; perhaps TRBD2 as D (6 bases). The CDR3 consists of 11 residues. CDR1 and CDR2 (germline): MNHEY, SMNVEV (reference sequence). V shed 4 bases and J shed 10 bases, with 11 bases lying between them. The CDR3 coding sequence is TGTGCCAGCAGTTCAACGGGACTCCAGTACTTC. This codes for CASSSTGLQYF.

This sequence joins TRBV27 and TRBJ2-1, with 7 bases fitting TRBD2. The trim removed 5 bases at V and 3 bases at J, leaving 16 bases unmatched. There are 18 residues in the CDR3. Germline lookup yields CDR1 MNHEY and CDR2 SMNVEV (reference sequence). Here the CDR3 DNA reads TGTGCCAGCAGTCCCCAGGGAGGGGTTCGGCCTGTCTACAATGAGCAGTTCTTC. This sequence encodes CASSPQGGVRPVYNEQFF.

The chain is built from TRBV7-8 and TRBJ2-1; D is perhaps TRBD2 (5 bases). Germline lookup yields CDR1 SGHVS and CDR2 FQNEAQ. This CDR3 has 13 residues. The V end was cut by 5 bases, the J end by 10 bases, with 15 bases between. The CDR3 loop reads CASSRTRENEQFF. CDR3 coding DNA: TGTGCCAGCAGCCGTACGAGGGAGAACGAGCAGTTCTTC. Full variable domain (remainder filled in from reference TRBV7-8 and TRBJ2-1): GAGVSQSPRYKVAKRGQDVALRCDPISGHVSLFWYQQALGQGPEFLTYFQNEAQLDKSGLPSDRFFAERPEGSVSTLKIQRTQQEDSAVYLCASSRTRENEQFFGPGTRLTVL.

The genes are TRBV4-3 and TRBJ1-1; 8 bases match TRBD1. CDR1 is LGHNA, CDR2 YSLEER, per germline. CDR3 size: 14 residues. J was trimmed by 7 bases and V by 0 bases; bases with no gene match: 4. DNA of the CDR3: TGCGCCAGCAGCCAAGATCGAGGGACAGGTGAAGCTTTCTTT. This sequence encodes CASSQDRGTGEAFF.

The V gene is TRBV4-1, the J gene TRBJ1-4; 11 positions match TRBD1. Unmatched junction bases numbered 8, after V lost 3 bases and J lost 5 bases. The CDR3 totals 17 residues. Germline lookup yields CDR1 MGHRA and CDR2 YSYEKL. CDR3 region: CASSQDRGRGGNEKLFF. The CDR3 DNA reads as TGCGCCAGCAGCCAGGACAGGGGGCGCGGCGGCAATGAAAAACTGTTTTTT.